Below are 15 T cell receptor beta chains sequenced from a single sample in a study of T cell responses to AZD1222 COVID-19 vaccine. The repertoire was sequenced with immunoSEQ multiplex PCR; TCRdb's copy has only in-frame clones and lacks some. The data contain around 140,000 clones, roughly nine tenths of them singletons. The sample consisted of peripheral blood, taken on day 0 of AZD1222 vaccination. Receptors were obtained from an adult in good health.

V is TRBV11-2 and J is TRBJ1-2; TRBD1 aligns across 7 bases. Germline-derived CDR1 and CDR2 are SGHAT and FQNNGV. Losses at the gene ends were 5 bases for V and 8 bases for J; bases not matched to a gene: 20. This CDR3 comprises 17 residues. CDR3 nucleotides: TGTGCCAGCAGCCCCGGGTCCCCAGGGGGTGTCAATCGGGGCTACACCTTC. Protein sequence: CASSPGSPGGVNRGYTF. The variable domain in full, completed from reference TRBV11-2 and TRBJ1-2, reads EAGVAQSPRYKIIEKRQSVAFWCNPISGHATLYWYQQILGQGPKLLIQFQNNGVVDDSQLPKDRFSAERLKGVDSTLKIQPAKLEDSAVYLCASSPGSPGGVNRGYTFGSGTRLTVV.

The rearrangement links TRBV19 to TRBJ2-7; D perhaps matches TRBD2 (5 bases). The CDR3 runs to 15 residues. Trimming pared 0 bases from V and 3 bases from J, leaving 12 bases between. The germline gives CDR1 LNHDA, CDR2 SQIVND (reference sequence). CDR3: CASSIDFIGSYEQYF. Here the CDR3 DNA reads TGTGCCAGTAGTATAGATTTTATAGGGAGCTACGAGCAGTACTTC.

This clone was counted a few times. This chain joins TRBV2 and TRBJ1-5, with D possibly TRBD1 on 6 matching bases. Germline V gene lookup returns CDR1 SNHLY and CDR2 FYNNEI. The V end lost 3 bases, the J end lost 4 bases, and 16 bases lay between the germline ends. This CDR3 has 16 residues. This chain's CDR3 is CASSDLRGGVNQPQHF. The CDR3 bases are TGTGCCAGCAGTGACCTAAGAGGGGGAGTAAATCAGCCCCAGCATTTT.

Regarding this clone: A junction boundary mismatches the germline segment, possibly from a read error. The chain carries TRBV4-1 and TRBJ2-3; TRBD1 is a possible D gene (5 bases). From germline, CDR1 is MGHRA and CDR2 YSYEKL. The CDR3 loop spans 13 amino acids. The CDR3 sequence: CACRDFSTDTQYF. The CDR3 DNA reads TGCGCCTGCAGGGATTTCAGCACAGATACGCAGTATTTT.

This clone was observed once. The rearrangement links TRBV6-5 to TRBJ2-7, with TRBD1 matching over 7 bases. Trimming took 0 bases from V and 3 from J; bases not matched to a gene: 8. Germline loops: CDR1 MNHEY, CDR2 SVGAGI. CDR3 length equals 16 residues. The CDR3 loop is CASSYSYRGANYEQYF. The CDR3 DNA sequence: TGTGCCAGCAGTTACTCGTACAGGGGCGCCAACTACGAGCAGTACTTC.

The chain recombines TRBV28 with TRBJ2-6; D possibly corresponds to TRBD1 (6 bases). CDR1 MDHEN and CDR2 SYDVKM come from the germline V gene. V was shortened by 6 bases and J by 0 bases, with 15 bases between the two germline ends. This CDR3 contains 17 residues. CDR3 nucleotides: TGTGCCAGCAGGTCCACAGGGTACGCCTCTGGGGCCAACGTCCTGACTTTC. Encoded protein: CASRSTGYASGANVLTF.

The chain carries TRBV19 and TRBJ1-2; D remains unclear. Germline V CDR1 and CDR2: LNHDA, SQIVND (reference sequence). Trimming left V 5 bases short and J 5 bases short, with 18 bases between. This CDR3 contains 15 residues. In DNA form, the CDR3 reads TGTGCCAGTAGTTTTCTCCACTCACGTGAATATGGCTACACCTTC. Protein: CASSFLHSREYGYTF.

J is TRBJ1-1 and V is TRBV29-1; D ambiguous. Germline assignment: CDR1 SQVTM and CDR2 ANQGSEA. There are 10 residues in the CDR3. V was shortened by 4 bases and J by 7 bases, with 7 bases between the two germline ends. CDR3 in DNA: TGCAGCGTTGCTCCAGGTGAAGCTTTCTTT. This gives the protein CSVAPGEAFF.

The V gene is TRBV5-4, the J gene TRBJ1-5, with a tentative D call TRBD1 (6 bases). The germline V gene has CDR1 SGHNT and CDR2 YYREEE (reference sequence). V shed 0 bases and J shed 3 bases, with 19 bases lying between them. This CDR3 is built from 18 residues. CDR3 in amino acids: CASSLGGLGASVNQPQHF. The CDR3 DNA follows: TGTGCCAGCAGCTTGGGGGGATTGGGGGCCAGCGTCAATCAGCCCCAGCATTTT. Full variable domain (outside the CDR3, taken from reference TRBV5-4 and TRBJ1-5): ETGVTQSPTHLIKTRGQQVTLRCSSQSGHNTVSWYQQALGQGPQFIFQYYREEENGRGNFPPRFSGLQFPNYSSELNVNALELDDSALYLCASSLGGLGASVNQPQHFGDGTRLSIL.

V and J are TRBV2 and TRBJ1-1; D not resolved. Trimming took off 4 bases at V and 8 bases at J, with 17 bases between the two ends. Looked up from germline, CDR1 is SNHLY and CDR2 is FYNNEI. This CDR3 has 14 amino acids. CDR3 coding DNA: TGTGCCAGCAGTGCCCTCCCCCCTTTGGACGAAGCTTTCTTT. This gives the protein CASSALPPLDEAFF.

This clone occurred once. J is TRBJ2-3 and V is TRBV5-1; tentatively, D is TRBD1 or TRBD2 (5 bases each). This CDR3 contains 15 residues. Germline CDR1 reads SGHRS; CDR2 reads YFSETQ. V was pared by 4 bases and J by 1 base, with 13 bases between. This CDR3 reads CASSLGEGRTDTQYF. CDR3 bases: TGCGCCAGCAGCCTAGGAGAGGGACGCACAGATACGCAGTATTTT.

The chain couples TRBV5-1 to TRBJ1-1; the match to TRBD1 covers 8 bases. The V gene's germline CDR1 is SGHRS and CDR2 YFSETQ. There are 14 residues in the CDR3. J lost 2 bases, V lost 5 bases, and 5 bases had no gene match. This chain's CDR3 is CASRRQGPNTEAFF. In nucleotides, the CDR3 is TGCGCCAGCAGACGACAGGGGCCCAACACTGAAGCTTTCTTT.

The CDR3 protein is CASSLQRQVAKNIQYF. CDR3 nucleotide sequence: TGTGCCAGCAGTTTACAGAGACAGGTGGCCAAAAACATTCAGTACTTC. The gene calls are TRBV28 and TRBJ2-4, with D tentatively TRBD1 (6 bases). The V end was cut by 2 bases, the J end by 1 base, with 12 bases between. This CDR3 is 16 amino acids long. CDR1 MDHEN and CDR2 SYDVKM come from the germline V gene.

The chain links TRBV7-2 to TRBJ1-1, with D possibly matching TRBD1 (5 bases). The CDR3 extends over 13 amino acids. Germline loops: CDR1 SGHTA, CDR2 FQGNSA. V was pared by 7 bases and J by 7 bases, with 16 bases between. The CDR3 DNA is TGTGCCAGCATCCCGTGGGACCGGGATGAAGCTTTCTTT. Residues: CASIPWDRDEAFF.

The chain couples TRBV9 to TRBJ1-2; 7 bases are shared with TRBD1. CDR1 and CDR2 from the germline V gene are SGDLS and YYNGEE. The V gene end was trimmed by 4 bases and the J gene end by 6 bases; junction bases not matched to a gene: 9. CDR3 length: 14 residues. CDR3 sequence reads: CASSTTGTANGYTF. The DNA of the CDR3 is TGTGCCAGCAGCACTACCGGGACAGCCAATGGCTACACCTTC.